Below, 29 T cell receptor beta chains from the same sample are listed, as sequenced in a study of cytomegalovirus exposure and HLA in healthy donors. Primers for the PCR totalled 60 Vbeta and 13 Jbeta. Data came from immunoSEQ multiplex PCR; TCRdb stores just in-frame clones and leaves some out. The sample has some 98,000 clones, roughly 76% seen once; the top ten hold approximately 2%. The sequenced sample was PBMCs. The receptors here all came from a man aged 40-50 years in good health and CMV-seronegative.

The chain is built from TRBV6-1 and TRBJ1-4; 7 nucleotides align to TRBD1. Germline CDR1 reads MNHNS; CDR2 reads SASEGT. V shed 1 base, J shed 5 bases, and the junction held 1 base outside the gene matches. This CDR3 region has 14 residues. The CDR3 region has the DNA TGTGCCAGCAGTGAAGACAGGGGAAATGAAAAACTGTTTTTT. Protein sequence: CASSEDRGNEKLFF.

This clone was found once. J is TRBJ1-5 and V is TRBV28, with 7 bases identical to TRBD1. The CDR3 runs to 14 residues. Germline CDR1 MDHEN, CDR2 SYDVKM. The ends lost 5 bases at V and 4 bases at J; junction bases unmatched: 5. The CDR3 loop reads CASSVTGSNQPQHF. CDR3 in DNA: TGTGCCAGCAGTGTGACAGGGTCAAATCAGCCCCAGCATTTT.

J is TRBJ2-2 and V is TRBV18, with 14 bases fitting TRBD2. CDR1 KGHSH and CDR2 LQKENI come from the germline V gene. CDR3 length: 17 amino acids. The V and J ends lost 3 bases and 5 bases, in that order; junction bases with no gene match: 5. The CDR3 is CASSPSWTSGRTGELFF. The CDR3 bases are TGTGCCAGCTCACCGTCCTGGACTAGCGGGAGGACCGGGGAGCTGTTTTTT.

CDR3: CASSPQGQYEQYF. CDR3 coding DNA: TGTGCCAGCTCACCACAGGGACAATACGAGCAGTACTTC. The V gene is TRBV18, the J gene TRBJ2-7, with D perhaps TRBD1 (6 bases). The V and J ends lost 1 base and 4 bases respectively, with 8 bases between them. There are 13 residues in the CDR3. Germline V lookup: CDR1 KGHSH, CDR2 LQKENI. Supplemented by reference TRBV18 and TRBJ2-7, the full variable domain reads NAGVMQNPRHLVRRRGQEARLRCSPMKGHSHVYWYRQLPEEGLKFMVYLQKENIIDESGMPKERFSAEFPKEGPSILRIQQVVRGDSAAYFCASSPQGQYEQYFGPGTRLTVT.

Points on this clone: At one end, the junction sequence differs from germline, possibly due to a read error. The genes are TRBV19 and TRBJ1-3; tentatively, D is TRBD1 (6 bases). The CDR3 has 14 amino acids. Germline V gene lookup returns CDR1 LNHDA and CDR2 SQIVND (reference sequence). CDR3 loop: CANSIWGPGNTIYF. In nucleotides, the CDR3 is TGTGCCAATAGTATTTGGGGGCCTGGAAACACCATATATTTT.

The rearrangement joins TRBV6-1 to TRBJ2-7, with D hard to call. V lost 4 bases, J lost 2 bases, and 12 bases lay in between. CDR3 size: 14 residues. Germline CDR1 reads MNHNS; CDR2 reads SASEGT. CDR3 nucleotides: TGTGCCAGCAGTGGTGCAGACAACCCCTACGAGCAGTACTTC. This codes for CASSGADNPYEQYF.

This clone was counted between two and nine times. V is TRBV5-1 and J is TRBJ2-7; possible D gene TRBD1, 5 bases. This CDR3 is built from 15 residues. CDR1 is SGHRS, CDR2 YFSETQ, per germline. V was shortened by 0 bases and J by 7 bases, with 17 bases between the two germline ends. The CDR3: CASSLAGPIPVEQYF. CDR3 nucleotides: TGCGCCAGCAGCTTGGCAGGGCCTATCCCCGTTGAGCAGTACTTC. Complete variable domain (other parts from reference TRBV5-1 and TRBJ2-7): KAGVTQTPRYLIKTRGQQVTLSCSPISGHRSVSWYQQTPGQGLQFLFEYFSETQRNKGNFPGRFSGRQFSNSRSEMNVSTLELGDSALYLCASSLAGPIPVEQYFGPGTRLTVT.

The chain employs TRBV15 and TRBJ2-1, with TRBD2 matching over 11 bases. The CDR3 is 17 residues long. Germline loops: CDR1 LNHNV, CDR2 YYDKDF (reference sequence). Losses at the gene ends were 4 bases for V and 2 bases for J; bases not matched to a gene: 7. The CDR3 DNA follows: TGTGCCACCAGCACCGATGCGGGACTAGCGGCCTACAATGAGCAGTTCTTC. This encodes CATSTDAGLAAYNEQFF.

The V call is TRBV7-9, the J call TRBJ1-2; 7 nucleotides line up with TRBD1. CDR3 size: 16 residues. Germline assignment: CDR1 SEHNR and CDR2 FQNEAQ (reference sequence). Trimming at V came to 2 bases and at J to 8 bases, leaving 14 bases not matched to a gene. CDR3 sequence: CASSLTELQGIEGYTF. The CDR3 nucleotides read TGTGCCAGCAGCTTAACCGAGCTACAGGGGATAGAGGGCTACACCTTC.

This clone was detected only once. The chain links TRBV10-2 to TRBJ2-5, with TRBD1 as a possible D gene (6 bases). There are 13 residues in the CDR3. The V and J ends lost 6 bases and 3 bases respectively, with 11 bases between them. Germline-derived CDR1 and CDR2 are WSHSY and SAAADI. The CDR3 nucleotides read TGCGCCAGCAGCTTTACAGGGAAAGAGACCCAGTACTTC. Translating gives CASSFTGKETQYF.

The table lists this clone with a few counts. J is TRBJ2-2 and V is TRBV7-2, with 8 bases aligning to TRBD1. The germline V gene has CDR1 SGHTA and CDR2 FQGNSA. The CDR3 contains 16 residues. Unmatched junction bases numbered 6, after V lost 6 bases and J lost 0 bases. The CDR3, as DNA: TGTGCCAGCAGACCCGGGACAGGTGCGAACACCGGGGAGCTGTTTTTT. Its translation: CASRPGTGANTGELFF.

In its sample, this clone ranks as medium-sized. The chain links TRBV14 to TRBJ2-1, with a tentative D call TRBD2 (5 bases). V dropped 1 base and J dropped 7 bases, with 14 bases sitting between them. CDR1 SGHDN and CDR2 FVKESK come from the germline V gene. The CDR3 sequence is 15 residues long. The CDR3 nucleotides are TGTGCCAGCAGCCAAGCGGAGGTATCGGCGAATGAGCAGTTCTTC. This translates into CASSQAEVSANEQFF.

The V call is TRBV2, the J call TRBJ2-2; 7 nucleotides match TRBD1. J gave up 1 base and V 7 bases, and 3 bases lay outside the gene matches. There are 14 residues in the CDR3. Germline V gives CDR1 SNHLY, CDR2 FYNNEI. The CDR3 spells CASKTGLNTGELFF. As DNA, the CDR3 is TGTGCCAGCAAGACAGGGCTGAACACCGGGGAGCTGTTTTTT.

The table lists this clone with a count of one. A read error may produce the germline difference seen at one junction end. The V and J genes are TRBV7-9 and TRBJ2-7, with D perhaps matching TRBD2 (6 bases). Germline-derived CDR1 and CDR2 are SEHNR and FQNEAQ (reference sequence). The CDR3 runs to 14 residues. The CDR3, as DNA: TGTTCCAGCAGCTTAAGCGGGCCGCCCTACGAGCAGTACTTC. Amino acid sequence: CSSSLSGPPYEQYF. Filled out from reference TRBV7-9 and TRBJ2-7, the complete variable domain reads DTGVSQNPRHKITKRGQNVTFRCDPISEHNRLYWYRQTLGQGPEFLTYFQNEAQLEKSRLLSDRFSAERPKGSFSTLEIQRTEQGDSAMYLCSSSLSGPPYEQYFGPGTRLTVT.

This clone was observed a few times. The gene calls are TRBV19 and TRBJ2-1; 8 bases are shared with TRBD2. Germline CDR1 LNHDA, CDR2 SQIVND (reference sequence). The CDR3 is 16 residues long. Trimming took 1 base from V and 7 from J; bases not matched to a gene: 9. CDR3 nucleotide sequence: TGTGCCAGTAGTATAGTAGGTAGCGGGGAAAGTAATGAGCAGTTCTTC. Protein product: CASSIVGSGESNEQFF.

The gene calls are TRBV5-4 and TRBJ2-5; the D is unclear. The CDR3 loop spans 11 amino acids. The germline V gene has CDR1 SGHNT and CDR2 YYREEE (reference sequence). V was shortened by 4 bases and J by 2 bases, with 3 bases between the two germline ends. The CDR3 region has the DNA TGTGCCAGCAGCCTTCAAGAGACCCAGTACTTC. This sequence encodes CASSLQETQYF.

This clone was picked up a small number of times. V is TRBV5-1 and J is TRBJ2-1; 7 bases fit TRBD2. The CDR3 covers 17 residues. V lost 4 bases, J lost 6 bases, and 16 bases stayed unmatched. The germline gives CDR1 SGHRS, CDR2 YFSETQ. In DNA form, the CDR3 reads TGCGCCAGCAGCGCCGGGGGGACTACCGCCCAATCCAATGAGCAGTTCTTC. It specifies CASSAGGTTAQSNEQFF.

The chain combines TRBV6-4 with TRBJ2-2; 9 bases map to TRBD2. Germline CDR1 and CDR2: MRHNA and SNTAGT. There are 16 residues in the CDR3. The V segment lost 3 bases and the J segment 5 bases; nucleotides outside the gene matches: 7. CDR3 residues: CASSESSGSNTGELFF. The CDR3 bases are TGTGCCAGCAGTGAAAGTAGCGGGAGTAATACCGGGGAGCTGTTTTTT.

V and J are TRBV18 and TRBJ2-5; 7 bases are shared with TRBD1. CDR1 is KGHSH, CDR2 LQKENI, per germline. This CDR3 spans 14 amino acids. J lost 5 bases, V lost 3 bases, and 6 bases had no gene match. In DNA form, the CDR3 reads TGTGCCAGCTCACCGGGACAGCGACGGGAGACCCAGTACTTC. Its translation: CASSPGQRRETQYF.

The J gene is TRBJ2-3, the V gene TRBV7-2, with 12 bases lining up with TRBD2. This CDR3 comprises 16 residues. Germline CDR1 is SGHTA and CDR2 is FQGNSA. The ends lost 0 bases at V and 5 bases at J; junction bases unmatched: 3. The chain's CDR3 is CASSLATSGGLDTQYF. The CDR3 DNA reads TGTGCCAGCAGCTTAGCAACTAGCGGGGGGTTAGATACGCAGTATTTT.

This chain connects TRBV7-2 to TRBJ1-6; 7 bases match TRBD1. This CDR3 spans 16 amino acids. After removal of 5 bases from V and 5 bases from J, the junction contained 9 bases not matched to a gene. In germline, CDR1 is SGHTA, CDR2 FQGNSA. The CDR3 region is CASSRQGNGDNSPLHF. The CDR3 nucleotides are TGTGCCAGCAGCCGACAGGGTAATGGGGATAATTCACCCCTCCACTTT.

The V gene is TRBV27, the J gene TRBJ2-4; D is ambiguous. Trimming removed 4 bases at V and 2 bases at J, with 18 bases between. From germline, CDR1 is MNHEY and CDR2 SMNVEV (reference sequence). CDR3 length: 17 amino acids. CDR3 region: CASSSSLERRTKNIQYF. The DNA of the CDR3 is TGTGCCAGCAGTTCCAGTCTCGAGAGGAGAACCAAAAACATTCAGTACTTC.

V and J are TRBV5-1 and TRBJ2-5, with TRBD1 identical over 9 bases. The trim removed 3 bases at V and 0 bases at J, leaving 3 bases unmatched. The germline V gene has CDR1 SGHRS and CDR2 YFSETQ. CDR3 length equals 15 residues. The chain's CDR3 is CASSSDRGHQETQYF. CDR3 sequence (DNA): TGCGCCAGCAGCTCGGACAGGGGACACCAAGAGACCCAGTACTTC.

The chain employs TRBV28 and TRBJ2-7; the match to TRBD1 covers 9 bases. CDR1 is MDHEN, CDR2 SYDVKM, per germline. V dropped 5 bases and J dropped 2; count of bases not matched to a gene: 4. This CDR3 has 14 amino acids. CDR3 residues: CASSLRQGAYEQYF. The CDR3 nucleotides read TGTGCCAGCAGTCTTCGACAGGGGGCCTACGAGCAGTACTTC.

This chain connects TRBV15 to TRBJ2-5, with 10 bases lining up with TRBD1. V gave up 0 bases and J gave up 4 bases; unmatched junction bases: 8. From germline, CDR1 is LNHNV and CDR2 YYDKDF (reference sequence). This CDR3 region has 17 residues. The CDR3 nucleotides read TGTGCCACCAGCAGAGACTCTTGGGACAGGGGCATAGAGACCCAGTACTTC. This encodes CATSRDSWDRGIETQYF.

This chain connects TRBV21-1 to TRBJ1-4; TRBD1 was called by the table and not checked on the DNA. TRBV21-1 corresponds to a pseudogene. This CDR3 is built from 14 residues. The CDR3 DNA is TGTGCCACCCCCCCCCAAGATGGGGCGGAGAGACTGTTTTTT. This translates into CATPPQDGAERLFF.

The chain links TRBV21-1 to TRBJ1-3; the table names TRBD1, a call not compared with the DNA. TRBV21-1 is assigned pseudogene status. CDR3 length: 18 residues. CDR3 protein: CASSKAYPGFSSGNTIYF. CDR3 DNA: TGTGCCAGCAGCAAAGCTTATCCAGGCTTCAGCTCTGGAAACACCATATATTTT.

The rearrangement uses TRBV5-6 and TRBJ2-3, with TRBD2 matching 14 bases. The germline V gene encodes CDR1 SGHDT and CDR2 YYEEEE. Trimming at V came to 1 base and at J to 3 bases, leaving 7 bases not matched to a gene. The CDR3 is 18 residues long. The CDR3 nucleotides are TGTGCCAGCAGCTTGCCCCGACTAGCGGGAGGGCCGACAGATACGCAGTATTTT. Translation: CASSLPRLAGGPTDTQYF.

J is TRBJ2-3 and V is TRBV7-2; weak D call: TRBD1 (5 bases). Trimming cost V 1 base and J 1 base, with 15 bases left between them. CDR1 SGHTA and CDR2 FQGNSA come from the germline V gene. This CDR3 is 17 amino acids long. CDR3 sequence reads: CASSLVGPGVGTDTQYF. CDR3 nucleotides: TGTGCCAGCAGCTTAGTGGGGCCGGGTGTGGGCACAGATACGCAGTATTTT.